This TCR beta chain was sequenced during a study of cytomegalovirus exposure and HLA in healthy donors. On the study more broadly: An analysis done earlier identified 100 million to 140 million unique TCR beta sequences from roughly 190 million T cells.

Study outcomes and limitations: After further analysis at a later stage, 17,000 or so TCR beta sequences were associated with HLA alleles at 0.05 false discovery rate. It was only CMV serostatus that was available as immune exposure information. Researchers reported from a later analysis that most CMV-associated TCR beta chains appeared HLA-restricted.

The CDR3 length is 16 residues. The junction had 7 bases not matched to a gene; V was cut back by 1 base and J by 5 bases. CDR1 is MNHNS, CDR2 SASEGT, per germline. On this clone itself: Its antigen is not identified.

PCR was performed using 60 Vbeta and 13 Jbeta primers. Measured with immunoSEQ multiplex PCR; TCRdb has only the in-frame clones, and not every one. The sample shows under 300,000 clones, 70% to 90% of them seen only once. The TCR was taken from an older woman in good health and CMV-seropositive. The rearrangement uses TRBV6-1 and TRBJ2-5; TRBD2 matches at 10 bases. The sample taken for sequencing was PBMCs. The CDR3 DNA sequence: TGTGCCAGCAGTGAAGAGAGAGCGGGAGGGAGGGAGACCCAGTACTTC. It is translated as CASSEERAGGRETQYF.